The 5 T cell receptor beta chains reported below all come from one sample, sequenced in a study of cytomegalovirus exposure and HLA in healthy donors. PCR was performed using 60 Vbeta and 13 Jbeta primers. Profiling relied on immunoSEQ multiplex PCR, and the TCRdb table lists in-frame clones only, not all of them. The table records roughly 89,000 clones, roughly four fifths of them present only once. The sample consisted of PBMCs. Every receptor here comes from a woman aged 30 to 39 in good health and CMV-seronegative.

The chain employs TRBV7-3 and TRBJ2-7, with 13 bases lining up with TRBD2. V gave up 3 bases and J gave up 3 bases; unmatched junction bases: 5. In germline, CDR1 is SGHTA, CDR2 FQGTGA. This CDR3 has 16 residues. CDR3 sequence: CASSLGTSGALYEQYF. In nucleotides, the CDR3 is TGTGCCAGCAGCTTGGGGACTAGCGGGGCCCTCTACGAGCAGTACTTC.

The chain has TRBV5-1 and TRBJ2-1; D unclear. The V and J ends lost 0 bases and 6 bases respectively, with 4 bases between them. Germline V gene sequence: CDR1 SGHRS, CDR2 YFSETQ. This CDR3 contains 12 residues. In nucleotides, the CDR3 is TGCGCCAGCAGCTTGGGGGCCAATGAGCAGTTCTTC. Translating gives CASSLGANEQFF.

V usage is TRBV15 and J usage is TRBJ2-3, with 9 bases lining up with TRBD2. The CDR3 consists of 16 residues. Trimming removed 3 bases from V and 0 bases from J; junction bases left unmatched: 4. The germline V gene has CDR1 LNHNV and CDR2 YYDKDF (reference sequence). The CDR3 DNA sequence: TGTGCCACCAGCAGGGGGACTAGCAGAAGCACAGATACGCAGTATTTT. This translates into CATSRGTSRSTDTQYF.

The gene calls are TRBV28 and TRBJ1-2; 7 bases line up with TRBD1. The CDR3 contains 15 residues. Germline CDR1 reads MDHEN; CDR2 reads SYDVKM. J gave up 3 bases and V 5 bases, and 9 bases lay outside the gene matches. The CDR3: CASSPRGTAHYGYTF. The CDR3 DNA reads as TGTGCCAGCAGTCCCCGGGGGACAGCTCACTATGGCTACACCTTC.

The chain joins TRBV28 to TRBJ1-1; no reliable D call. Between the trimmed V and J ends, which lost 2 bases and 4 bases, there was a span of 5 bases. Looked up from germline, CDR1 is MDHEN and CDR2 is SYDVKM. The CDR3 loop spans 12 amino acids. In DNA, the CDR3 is TGTGCCAGCAGTTTAGGGAGCACTGAAGCTTTCTTT. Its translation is CASSLGSTEAFF.